Listed here are 28 T cell receptor beta chains from one sample, sequenced in a study of blood T cells in healthy people across ages (dated by TCRdb to the mid-2010s). Library preparation employed 5' RACE. For sequencing, an Illumina HiSeq 2500 was employed. A second PCR of about 6 to 11 cycles was performed with a sample-barcoded 5' primer and a J-beta primer mix. TCRdb reprocessed the public reads (quality trimming at Q25 with fastp, clone calling with MiXCR) and kept in-frame beta chains. Entries are consolidated by CDR3 protein sequence, retaining the most common genes and DNA. This sample is represented by approximately 830,000 distinct CDR3 sequences; around 62% of them were singletons. The biggest ten clones account for about a quarter of the sample. The sample consisted of blood. These receptors were taken from a man under 40 in good health.

The genes are TRBV6-4 and TRBJ2-1; D may be TRBD2 (5 bases). Germline assignment: CDR1 MRHNA and CDR2 SNTAGT. The CDR3 is 12 amino acids. V dropped 0 bases and J dropped 10 bases, with 7 bases sitting between them. The DNA for the CDR3 is TGTGCCAGCAGTGACTCTCAGCGGGAGCAGTTCTTC. Translating it yields CASSDSQREQFF.

V and J are TRBV29-1 and TRBJ1-2; 7 nucleotides agree with TRBD1. The CDR3 runs to 13 residues. Germline lookup yields CDR1 SQVTM and CDR2 ANQGSEA. V gave up 4 bases and J gave up 6 bases; unmatched junction bases: 8. The CDR3: CSVGEEGADGYTF. CDR3 nucleotide sequence: TGCAGCGTTGGAGAAGAGGGGGCCGATGGCTACACCTTC. The full variable domain, in which reference TRBV29-1 and TRBJ1-2 provide the parts outside the CDR3, is SAVISQKPSRDICQRGTSLTIQCQVDSQVTMMFWYRQQPGQSLTLIATANQGSEATYESGFVIDKFPISRPNLTFSTLTVSNMSPEDSSIYLCSVGEEGADGYTFGSGTRLTVV.

The V call is TRBV10-3, the J call TRBJ2-3, with TRBD2 identical over 7 bases. Looked up from germline, CDR1 is ENHRY and CDR2 is SYGVKD. The CDR3 runs 18 residues. The V segment lost 3 bases and the J segment 1 base; nucleotides outside the gene matches: 13. The CDR3 is CAISDPAALRGGTDTQYF. CDR3 DNA: TGTGCCATCAGTGACCCAGCAGCCCTACGGGGGGGCACAGATACGCAGTATTTT.

This clonotype was seen only once. The V gene is TRBV19, the J gene TRBJ2-1, with TRBD1 identical over 7 bases. J was trimmed by 8 bases and V by 1 base; bases with no gene match: 8. Germline lookup yields CDR1 LNHDA and CDR2 SQIVND (reference sequence). CDR3 length equals 15 residues. As DNA, the CDR3 is TGTGCCAGTAGTATAGCGCAACAGGGGTGGTATGAGCAGTTCTTC. Its protein is CASSIAQQGWYEQFF.

V is TRBV12-3 or TRBV12-4 and J is TRBJ1-1; 9 positions agree with TRBD1. V lost 10 bases and J lost 8; bases outside the gene matches: 8. This CDR3 has 12 residues. The CDR3: CATLTGGEEAFF. DNA for the CDR3: TGTGCCACCCTAACAGGGGGCGAGGAAGCTTTCTTT.

In nucleotides, the CDR3 is TGCAGTGCTAGATTGACAGGGCGGTATGGCTACACCTTC. It codes for CSARLTGRYGYTF. The chain recombines TRBV20-1 with TRBJ1-2, with TRBD1 matching 7 bases. CDR1 and CDR2 from the germline V gene are DFQATT and SNEGSKA (reference sequence). V shed 2 bases and J 5 bases; nucleotides not matched to a gene: 5. CDR3 size: 13 residues.

A single count supports this clonotype. This sequence joins TRBV10-3 and TRBJ2-1; TRBD2 aligns across 10 bases. Germline V gene lookup returns CDR1 ENHRY and CDR2 SYGVKD. The CDR3 is made up of 18 amino acids. The V gene end was trimmed by 0 bases and the J gene end by 0 bases; junction bases not matched to a gene: 5. The CDR3 coding sequence is TGTGCCATCAGTGAGTCGGTTAGCGGGAGGAGCTCCTACAATGAGCAGTTCTTC. This translates into CAISESVSGRSSYNEQFF.

Turning to this clonotype: This may be a read error, as it is one base from a much larger clone. V usage is TRBV25-1 and J usage is TRBJ2-5; 9 nucleotides match TRBD1. The end of the DNA fits TRBJ2-1 better, so the J call may be wrong. Germline CDR1 and CDR2: MGHDK and SYGVNS. The CDR3 runs 16 residues. CDR3 bases: TGTGCCAGCAGTGTCCCCAGGGACAGGGTACAAGAGACCCAGTTCTTC. Residues: CASSVPRDRVQETQFF.

This chain's CDR3 is CSARVEFTNEKLFF. The CDR3, as DNA: TGCAGTGCTAGAGTAGAATTCACTAATGAAAAACTGTTTTTT. The chain joins TRBV20-1 to TRBJ1-4, with D unclear. Trimming stripped 1 base from V and 2 bases from J, with 8 bases between. Looked up from germline, CDR1 is DFQATT and CDR2 is SNEGSKA (reference sequence). The CDR3 has 14 amino acids.

In the case of this clonotype: One end of the junction fails to match germline, which may point to a read error. This chain joins TRBV6-1 and TRBJ2-7, with 7 positions matching TRBD1. The length of the CDR3 is 15 residues. CDR1 is MNHNS, CDR2 SASEGT, per germline. CDR3 nucleotide sequence: TGTGCCAGCAGCGAAGCCTGGGACAGCGGCCGAGACCAGTACTTC. Translating it yields CASSEAWDSGRDQYF.

The V gene is TRBV29-1, the J gene TRBJ2-7; weak D call: TRBD2 (5 bases). Looked up from germline, CDR1 is SQVTM and CDR2 is ANQGSEA. This CDR3 is 12 amino acids long. V lost 3 bases to trimming and J lost 7 bases, with 13 bases between them. CDR3 sequence reads: CSVDRGYNEQYF. The CDR3 DNA follows: TGCAGCGTTGATAGAGGGTACAATGAGCAGTACTTC.

The V call is TRBV7-2, the J call TRBJ2-7, with a possible D match to TRBD1 (7 bases). Looked up from germline, CDR1 is SGHTA and CDR2 is FQGNSA. V was cut by 5 bases and J by 6 bases, with 20 bases left in between. The CDR3 runs 15 residues. The CDR3 loop reads CASSIGGGSGAEQYF. DNA of the CDR3: TGTGCCAGCAGCATAGGAGGGGGCTCCGGGGCCGAGCAGTACTTC.

The chain recombines TRBV29-1 with TRBJ2-1; the match to TRBD2 covers 14 bases. Germline CDR1 and CDR2: SQVTM and ANQGSEA. There are 13 residues in the CDR3. This CDR3 is CKGTSGGSGGQFF. DNA of the CDR3: TGCAAAGGGACTAGCGGGGGAAGTGGTGGGCAGTTCTTC.

The chain employs TRBV7-2 and TRBJ2-6; D remains unclear. This CDR3 has 17 amino acids. The V and J ends lost 2 bases and 1 base respectively, with 12 bases between them. Per the germline V gene, CDR1 is SGHTA and CDR2 is FQGNSA. The CDR3 sequence: CASSLFPAVSGANVLTF. The CDR3 DNA reads as TGTGCCAGCAGCTTATTTCCGGCCGTATCTGGGGCCAACGTCCTGACTTTC.

This sequence joins TRBV29-1 and TRBJ2-7, with 11 bases fitting TRBD2. The CDR3 extends over 14 amino acids. With V trimmed by 1 base and J by 3 bases, 2 bases remained unmatched. Germline loops: CDR1 SQVTM, CDR2 ANQGSEA. The CDR3 loop is CSVEGLAGNYEQYF. In DNA form, the CDR3 reads TGCAGCGTTGAAGGACTAGCGGGGAACTACGAGCAGTACTTC.

The chain employs TRBV20-1 and TRBJ2-7, with D possibly matching TRBD1 (6 bases). In germline, CDR1 is DFQATT, CDR2 SNEGSKA (reference sequence). The V and J ends lost 5 bases and 6 bases respectively, with 17 bases between them. This CDR3 spans 13 amino acids. The CDR3: CSAGDRIIREQYF. Here the CDR3 DNA reads TGCAGTGCTGGTGACAGGATTATACGCGAGCAGTACTTC.

The gene calls are TRBV7-9 and TRBJ1-2, with D unclear. The V end was cut by 2 bases, the J end by 4 bases, with 11 bases between. Per germline, CDR1 SEHNR and CDR2 FQNEAQ (reference sequence). The CDR3 consists of 14 residues. CDR3 nucleotide sequence: TGTGCCAGCAGCTTAAGTCAGATTATCTATGGCTACACCTTC. This translates into CASSLSQIIYGYTF.

V gene TRBV6-2 or TRBV6-3 combines with J gene TRBJ1-1; D remains ambiguous. The V end was cut by 5 bases, the J end by 2 bases, with 9 bases between. Germline assignment: CDR1 MNHEY and CDR2 SVGEGT. The CDR3 sequence is 13 residues long. Here the CDR3 DNA reads TGTGCCAGCAGTAGGCAGACAAACACTGAAGCTTTCTTT. Translation: CASSRQTNTEAFF.

CDR3 nucleotide sequence: TGTGCCAGCAGCGCAGGGCTAGCGGGGGGTTTCGAGCAGTTCTTC. Its translation is CASSAGLAGGFEQFF. J is TRBJ2-1 and V is TRBV9, with 11 bases fitting TRBD2. The CDR3 spans 15 residues. V trimming: 3 bases; J trimming: 10 bases; junction bases outside the gene matches: 9. Germline lookup yields CDR1 SGDLS and CDR2 YYNGEE.

This rearrangement joins TRBV5-1 to TRBJ2-4, with 8 positions matching TRBD2. V shed 0 bases, J shed 1 base, and the junction held 3 bases outside the gene matches. The CDR3 totals 16 residues. Per the germline V gene, CDR1 is SGHRS and CDR2 is YFSETQ. The CDR3 DNA follows: TGCGCCAGCAGCTTGGAGCGGGGGCGGGCCAAAAACATTCAGTACTTC. This sequence encodes CASSLERGRAKNIQYF.

The chain couples TRBV20-1 to TRBJ1-6, with D unclear. Per the germline V gene, CDR1 is DFQATT and CDR2 is SNEGSKA (reference sequence). The CDR3 loop spans 13 amino acids. V was cut by 4 bases and J by 7 bases, with 11 bases left in between. DNA for the CDR3: TGCAGTGCTACCCCGGCCTGGAATTCACCCCTCCACTTT. Amino acid sequence: CSATPAWNSPLHF.

The chain is built from TRBV6-5 and TRBJ2-7; D is perhaps TRBD1 (6 bases). CDR1 and CDR2 (germline): MNHEY, SVGAGI. The CDR3 is 13 amino acids. V lost 6 bases and J 2 bases, leaving 11 bases between the germline ends. The CDR3 here is CASRATGAYEQYF. CDR3 sequence (DNA): TGTGCCAGCAGGGCGACAGGAGCCTACGAGCAGTACTTC.

This clonotype was detected ten times or more. The gene calls are TRBV4-1 and TRBJ2-1; no reliable D call. Germline V gene data show CDR1 as MGHRA and CDR2 as YSYEKL. Trimming took off 0 bases at V and 7 bases at J, with 7 bases between the two ends. The CDR3 sequence is 13 residues long. CDR3 nucleotides: TGCGCCAGCAGCCAAGATCTCCCTAATGAGCAGTTCTTC. Protein: CASSQDLPNEQFF.

The chain joins TRBV12-3 or TRBV12-4 to TRBJ1-2; D might be TRBD1 (6 bases). This CDR3 contains 18 residues. V gave up 3 bases and J gave up 3 bases, with 23 bases separating them. The CDR3 DNA reads as TGTGCCAGCAGTTTGCCCACTCTACGACAGGTCGAGGACTATGGCTACACCTTC. Its translation is CASSLPTLRQVEDYGYTF.

This chain joins TRBV7-9 and TRBJ2-2; a weak D match, TRBD2 (5 bases). The germline V gene has CDR1 SEHNR and CDR2 FQNEAQ (reference sequence). This CDR3 comprises 16 residues. The V end was cut by 5 bases, the J end by 3 bases, with 16 bases between. The CDR3 bases are TGTGCCAGCAGCCTATCCGCGGGCAGTTACACCGGGGAGCTGTTTTTT. As protein: CASSLSAGSYTGELFF.

This chain connects TRBV4-2 to TRBJ2-5; D is unclear. V lost 4 bases and J 10 bases, leaving 13 bases between the germline ends. CDR1 and CDR2 (germline): LGHNA, YNFKEQ. The CDR3 loop spans 12 amino acids. The CDR3 here is CASSPPLGIQYF. In DNA form, the CDR3 reads TGTGCCAGCAGCCCCCCCTTGGGGATCCAGTACTTC.

The genes are TRBV5-6 and TRBJ2-7; 8 positions agree with TRBD1. In germline, CDR1 is SGHDT, CDR2 YYEEEE. This CDR3 spans 15 amino acids. With 4 bases clipped from V and 0 bases from J, the junction kept 6 bases outside the gene matches. DNA for the CDR3: TGTGCCAGCAGCCCCGACAGGGGATTCTCCTACGAGCAGTACTTC. The encoded protein is CASSPDRGFSYEQYF.

This rearrangement joins TRBV18 to TRBJ2-6, with D tentatively TRBD1 (5 bases). Germline V gives CDR1 KGHSH, CDR2 LQKENI. The CDR3 has 15 amino acids. Trimming removed 3 bases at V and 2 bases at J, with 8 bases between. CDR3 loop: CASSPTVAGANVLTF. The CDR3 DNA follows: TGTGCCAGCTCACCGACAGTAGCTGGGGCCAACGTCCTGACTTTC.